Here is one TCR beta chain with its context. This table comes from immunoSEQ multiplex PCR, and its TCRdb copy is limited to in-frame clones, with some not included. The sample contains around 200,000 clones, 80% to 90% of which appear only once. This sample stems from a study of blood T cell repertoires in COVID-19. V lost 4 bases, J lost 11 bases, and 6 bases stayed unmatched. Germline V gene sequence: CDR1 DFQATT, CDR2 SNEGSKA (reference sequence). The CDR3 has 11 amino acids. This clonotype originated in a man between 40 and 49 years old who had recovered from COVID-19. The rearrangement uses TRBV20-1 and TRBJ1-1; 8 bases agree with TRBD1. The source material was PBMCs or T cells enriched from blood (not recorded which). CDR3 loop: CSAMAGQAAFF. As DNA, the CDR3 is TGCAGTGCTATGGCGGGACAGGCGGCTTTCTTT.